Listed below are T cell receptor beta chains from one sample, sequenced in a study of blood T cells in healthy people across ages. TCRdb ran MiXCR on the 5' RACE reads and lists one entry per CDR3 protein. The sample holds approximately 800,000 distinct CDR3 sequences, approximately 25% seen once. This sample was also put to use in a study of T cells of mothers and their children.

The sequencing input was blood. The origin of the receptors is a boy younger than 18 in good health. Each CDR3 is given with its conserved first and last residue. The D gene is left open where the match is weak. Clone sizes are given selectively: once, few, many, or a class where the clone is expanded.

few	TRBJ2-1	TRBV18	18	TRBD2	CASSPSLGLAGADNEQFF	TGTGCCAGCTCACCATCTTTGGGGCTAGCGGGAGCGGACAATGAGCAGTTCTTC
few	TRBJ2-5	TRBV29-1	16	TRBD2	CSADGQPGGHRETQYF	TGCAGCGCCGATGGCCAACCGGGGGGGCATCGGGAGACCCAGTACTTC
NA	TRBJ1-2	TRBV28	13	NA	CASTPGPEYGYTF	TGTGCCAGCACCCCGGGGCCCGAGTATGGCTACACCTTC
NA	TRBJ2-3	TRBV12-3/TRBV12-4	15	NA	CASRSGLFSTDTQYF	TGTGCCAGCAGATCGGGACTGTTCAGCACAGATACGCAGTATTTT
many	TRBJ1-2	TRBV20-1	13	NA	CSAYRAVGYGYTF	TGCAGTGCGTACAGGGCGGTCGGCTATGGCTACACCTTC
NA	TRBJ2-7	TRBV7-8	12	NA	CASQGISYEQYF	TGTGCCAGCCAAGGGATCTCCTACGAGCAGTACTTC
many	TRBJ1-1	TRBV18	15	NA	CASSRSGTKNTEAFF	TGTGCCAGCTCACGCTCCGGGACGAAGAACACTGAAGCTTTCTTT
NA	TRBJ2-7	TRBV29-1	13	NA	CSVLTAETYEQYF	TGCAGCGTCCTTACGGCGGAAACCTACGAGCAGTACTTC
NA	TRBJ2-3	TRBV2	14	NA	CASTPDTNTDTQYF	TGTGCCAGCACCCCGGACACCAACACAGATACGCAGTATTTT
NA	TRBJ2-7	TRBV29-1	11	TRBD1	CSVYTGAEQYF	TGCAGCGTTTACACAGGGGCCGAGCAGTACTTC
NA	TRBJ2-7	TRBV6-1	14	NA	CASIKRDKEGEQYF	TGTGCCAGCATTAAAAGGGACAAGGAGGGCGAGCAGTACTTC
many	TRBJ2-1	TRBV20-1	14	TRBD2	CSARDRSSGNEQFF	TGCAGTGCTAGAGATCGTAGTAGCGGGAATGAGCAGTTCTTC
once	TRBJ1-2	TRBV12-3/TRBV12-4	13	TRBD1	CASSLRTGIVYTF	TGTGCCAGCAGTTTACGGACAGGAATTGTCTACACCTTC
few	TRBJ1-1	TRBV28	14	NA	CASSLAPRDTEAFF	TGTGCCAGCAGTTTAGCCCCCCGGGACACTGAAGCTTTCTTT
few	TRBJ1-5	TRBV5-4	13	NA	CASSPERNQPQHF	TGTGCCAGCAGCCCTGAACGGAATCAGCCCCAGCATTTT
NA	TRBJ1-3	TRBV7-9	16	NA	CASSSQVRGIGNTIYF	TGTGCCAGCAGCTCACAAGTCAGGGGTATCGGAAACACCATATATTTT
NA	TRBJ2-6	TRBV7-2	16	TRBD1	CASMDRGASGANVLTF	TGTGCCAGCATGGACAGGGGAGCCTCTGGGGCCAACGTCCTGACTTTC
few	TRBJ1-4	TRBV24-1	11	NA	CATSDTRGGEF	TGTGCCACCAGTGATACCCGGGGAGGGGAGTTT
few	TRBJ2-1	TRBV6-5	13	NA	CASSYDPGREQFF	TGTGCCAGCAGTTACGACCCGGGGAGGGAGCAGTTCTTC
NA	TRBJ2-2	TRBV7-8	14	NA	CATRIATNTGELFF	TGTGCCACCAGGATTGCCACGAACACCGGGGAGCTGTTTTTT
NA	TRBJ2-6	TRBV20-1	14	NA	CSASTLAGANVLTF	TGCAGTGCTAGCACACTAGCTGGGGCCAACGTCCTGACTTTC
few	TRBJ1-1	TRBV9	14	NA	CASSVVGSNTEAFF	TGTGCCAGCAGCGTAGTGGGCTCAAACACTGAAGCTTTCTTT
NA	TRBJ2-1	TRBV19	10	NA	CASANNEQFF	TGTGCCAGTGCCAACAATGAGCAGTTCTTC
few	TRBJ2-1	TRBV3-1	16	TRBD2	CASSQVTSGGASEQFF	TGTGCCAGCAGCCAAGTAACTAGCGGGGGGGCATCCGAGCAGTTCTTC
NA	TRBJ2-3	TRBV12-3/TRBV12-4	14	NA	CASSLVQVVDTQYF	TGTGCCAGCAGTTTGGTACAGGTTGTGGATACGCAGTATTTT
NA	TRBJ2-7	TRBV28	17	TRBD1	CASSYVLGGTGAYEQYF	TGTGCCAGCAGTTACGTCTTGGGGGGGACAGGGGCTTACGAGCAGTACTTC
few	TRBJ2-3	TRBV24-1	11	NA	CATAFVDTQYF	TGTGCCACCGCCTTTGTTGATACGCAGTATTTT
few	TRBJ2-6	TRBV29-1	13	NA	CSVMTSGANVLTF	TGCAGCGTTATGACGTCCGGGGCCAACGTCCTGACTTTC
NA	TRBJ2-5	TRBV6-6	14	NA	CASSVNRGPGEQYF	TGTGCCAGCAGTGTCAACAGGGGTCCGGGGGAGCAGTACTTC
few	TRBJ2-7	TRBV11-2	16	TRBD2	CASSFGDYPSSYEQYF	TGTGCCAGCAGCTTCGGGGACTACCCCTCTTCCTACGAGCAGTACTTC
NA	TRBJ1-2	TRBV4-3	17	TRBD1	CASSHTTGGVPHYGYTF	TGCGCCAGCAGCCATACTACAGGGGGCGTACCTCACTATGGCTACACCTTC
NA	TRBJ1-1	TRBV3-1	16	TRBD1	CASSQGSGTANDKAFF	TGTGCCAGCAGCCAAGGCTCCGGGACAGCGAACGACAAAGCTTTCTTT
NA	TRBJ2-2	TRBV5-1	16	NA	CASSLDGGAGTGELFF	TGCGCCAGCAGCTTGGACGGGGGCGCGGGCACCGGGGAGCTGTTTTTT
many	TRBJ2-7	TRBV18	14	TRBD1	CASSPQGAGYEQYF	TGTGCCAGCTCACCACAGGGGGCTGGCTACGAGCAGTACTTC
NA	TRBJ2-7	TRBV20-1	15	TRBD2	CSARGASGYPYEQYF	TGCAGTGCTAGAGGGGCTAGCGGATACCCCTACGAGCAGTACTTC
NA	TRBJ2-4	TRBV15	16	NA	CATSRGADLAKNIQYF	TGTGCCACCAGCAGAGGGGCAGACCTGGCCAAAAACATTCAGTACTTC
few	TRBJ2-1	TRBV6-2/TRBV6-3	16	TRBD2	CASSRYGGRAGNEQFF	TGTGCCAGCAGTCGGTACGGCGGGAGGGCCGGCAATGAGCAGTTCTTC
NA	TRBJ2-1	TRBV6-2/TRBV6-3	16	TRBD2	CASSYHSGGNYNEQFF	TGTGCCAGCAGTTACCATAGCGGGGGAAACTACAATGAGCAGTTCTTC
NA	TRBJ2-7	TRBV3-1	12	NA	CASSQEFYEQYF	TGTGCCAGCAGCCAAGAGTTCTACGAGCAGTACTTC
many	TRBJ2-5	TRBV6-5	13	NA	CASSYSREETQYF	TGTGCCAGCAGTTACAGTAGGGAAGAGACCCAGTACTTC
NA	TRBJ2-4	TRBV7-2	13	NA	CASSPPGKNIQYF	TGTGCCAGCAGCCCACCGGGGAAAAACATTCAGTACTTC
NA	TRBJ2-7	TRBV7-2	12	TRBD2	CASSEPLAGKYF	TGTGCCAGCAGCGAACCTCTAGCGGGAAAGTACTTC
NA	TRBJ2-7	TRBV11-2	14	NA	CASSSLTIYYEQYF	TGTGCCAGCAGCTCTTTGACTATTTACTACGAGCAGTACTTC
NA	TRBJ2-1	TRBV4-3	14	NA	CASSQERGIIEQFF	TGCGCCAGCAGCCAAGAGAGGGGTATTATAGAGCAGTTCTTC
few	TRBJ2-1	TRBV5-6	15	NA	CASSLVPSDPNEQFF	TGTGCCAGCAGCTTGGTCCCTAGCGATCCCAATGAGCAGTTCTTC
NA	TRBJ2-1	TRBV7-2	13	NA	CASRPPGENEQFF	TGTGCCAGCAGACCACCAGGGGAGAATGAGCAGTTCTTC